The clone carrying this TCR beta chain came up many times. Its target is not known. The data originate from a study of T cells in Graves' hyperthyroidism and ophthalmopathy. Overall study context: Peripheral blood was obtained at initial diagnosis, preceding any treatment.

Notes on the study in general: A model of 13 V-J features distinguished ophthalmopathy from stable hyperthyroidism.

On the basis of clinical symptoms, serum thyroxine and TRAb, thyroid ultrasound and orbital computed tomography, diagnoses were made. Fresh 10 ml peripheral blood yielded PBMCs. TCR beta CDR3 region amplification was performed from RNA transcripts. The HTBI primer set was used in a first-round RT-PCR of the TCR CDR3. TCRdb re-analysed the multiplex PCR reads in MiXCR, keeping a single row per CDR3 protein. The profile shows hundreds of thousands of distinct CDR3 sequences, 15% to 20% of them singletons. The sequence was obtained from a man aged 35-49 years with Graves' ophthalmopathy. The sequenced material came from blood.

The CDR3 here is CASSLGQEIDTQYF. The CDR3 DNA follows: TGCGCCAGCAGCTTGGGACAGGAGATAGATACGCAGTATTTT. The genes are TRBV5-1 and TRBJ2-3; weak D call: TRBD1 (6 bases). The CDR3 has 14 amino acids. Germline loops: CDR1 SGHRS, CDR2 YFSETQ. V was clipped by 0 bases and J by 5 bases, with 10 bases between them.